The T cell receptor beta chain under discussion was sequenced for a study of CXCR3-negative and CXCR3-positive naive CD8 T cells. About the research overall: Sequencing brought in 130 million or so TRB reads altogether, and each library got about 1.5 +/- 0.3 million. The study's findings and limits: More hydrophobic TRB CDR3s occurred in CXCR3-positive than in CXCR3-negative naive cells. PBMCs showed partially decreased CXCR3 expression after cryopreservation, and most assays used fresh PBMCs.

Comment on this clonotype: Its cognate antigen is unknown.

CD45RO-CCR7+CD27+CD95- defined naive CD8+ T cells. This CDR3 has 15 amino acids. Germline assignment: CDR1 SQVTM and CDR2 ANQGSEA. UMI-labeled 5' RACE yielded the TRB cDNA libraries. With the 5' RACE reads reprocessed, TCRdb shows one record per CDR3 protein and no DNA. The repertoire table contains about 89,000 distinct CDR3 sequences. The rearrangement uses TRBV29-1 and TRBJ2-7; TCRdb's assignment of TRBD2 cannot be checked, as there is no DNA. The source is a human donor in good health. Some clones in this sample may be carry-over from other donors' samples. The specimen sequenced was naive CXCR3+ CD8+ T cells from blood. Noted subset: CD45RO-CCR7+CD27+CD95- naive CD8+ T cells expressing CXCR3 (TNR3+). The CDR3 sequence: CSVETSGGSDYEQYF.